These 32 T cell receptor beta chains were all obtained from the same sample, sequenced in a study of blood T cell repertoires in COVID-19. Assay: immunoSEQ multiplex PCR; the TCRdb copy retains only in-frame clones and omits some. Counted here are 130,000 to 150,000 clones, approximately 89% occurring once; the ten biggest clones make up about 1.5%. Sequenced material: peripheral blood. The receptors stem from a human donor in a cohort sampled during active COVID-19.

J is TRBJ2-2 and V is TRBV7-3; 9 bases are shared with TRBD2. Trimming cost V 2 bases and J 5 bases; bases outside gene matches: 6. Germline loops: CDR1 SGHTA, CDR2 FQGTGA. There are 16 residues in the CDR3. Here the CDR3 DNA reads TGTGCCAGCAGCTTAGCGGGGGGGATCCCGACCGGGGAGCTGTTTTTT. It specifies CASSLAGGIPTGELFF.

This clone was seen just once. The chain couples TRBV6-5 to TRBJ2-3; 8 bases are a match to TRBD2. CDR3 size: 16 residues. Germline CDR1 reads MNHEY; CDR2 reads SVGAGI. V gave up 0 bases and J gave up 6 bases; unmatched junction bases: 8. The CDR3 loop reads CASSYSPSGFYDTQYF. The DNA for the CDR3 is TGTGCCAGCAGTTACTCGCCTAGCGGGTTTTATGATACGCAGTATTTT.

The chain employs TRBV19 and TRBJ2-1; D ambiguous. This CDR3 is 13 amino acids long. Germline CDR1 is LNHDA and CDR2 is SQIVND (reference sequence). V lost 3 bases, J lost 4 bases, and 7 bases lay in between. The CDR3 protein is CASSMLAYNEQFF. In DNA, the CDR3 is TGTGCCAGTAGTATGTTGGCTTACAATGAGCAGTTCTTC.

DNA for the CDR3: TGTGCCAGCAGTGTCTCGGGGGTAGCCCCAACAGAGACCCAGTACTTC. Amino acid sequence: CASSVSGVAPTETQYF. The chain combines TRBV2 with TRBJ2-5, with a tentative D call TRBD2 (6 bases). The CDR3 spans 16 residues. The V end lost 4 bases, the J end lost 4 bases, and 19 bases lay between the germline ends. Germline V gives CDR1 SNHLY, CDR2 FYNNEI.

The rearrangement joins TRBV7-6 to TRBJ2-1, with 11 bases that match TRBD2. The length of the CDR3 is 18 residues. The germline V gene encodes CDR1 SGHVS and CDR2 FNYEAQ. V lost 5 bases, J lost 9 bases, and 18 bases stayed unmatched. The DNA for the CDR3 is TGTGCCAGCAGCGTACGGGTTCCCACTAGCGGGGGTTCTGGTGAGCAGTTCTTC. It codes for CASSVRVPTSGGSGEQFF.

The chain joins TRBV5-8 to TRBJ2-7; 7 nucleotides agree with TRBD1. The CDR3 is made up of 14 amino acids. The germline gives CDR1 SGHTS, CDR2 YDEGEE. J was trimmed by 4 bases and V by 6 bases; bases with no gene match: 10. CDR3 region: CASNKEGTAYEQYF. The CDR3 DNA reads TGTGCCAGCAACAAAGAGGGGACAGCTTACGAGCAGTACTTC.

The chain uses TRBV6-6 and TRBJ1-1; D gene unclear. Between the trimmed V and J ends, which lost 8 bases and 0 bases, there was a span of 13 bases. CDR3 length: 14 amino acids. Germline loops: CDR1 MNHNY, CDR2 SVGAGI (reference sequence). The CDR3 DNA sequence: TGTGCCAGCGGGAGGGCCGGGGTGAACACTGAAGCTTTCTTT. It is translated as CASGRAGVNTEAFF.

The V call is TRBV7-6, the J call TRBJ2-2; 12 nucleotides align to TRBD2. From germline, CDR1 is SGHVS and CDR2 FNYEAQ. This CDR3 is built from 18 residues. After removal of 5 bases from V and 4 bases from J, the junction contained 11 bases not matched to a gene. CDR3 sequence reads: CASSPITSGGRGTGELFF. The CDR3 nucleotides are TGTGCCAGCAGCCCTATTACTAGCGGGGGGCGAGGCACCGGGGAGCTGTTTTTT.

This clone was seen more than once but under ten times. The genes are TRBV30 and TRBJ1-6; perhaps TRBD1 as D (6 bases). The CDR3 contains 14 residues. The V gene's germline CDR1 is GTSNPN and CDR2 SVGIG (reference sequence). Trimming took off 2 bases at V and 9 bases at J, with 14 bases between the two ends. The CDR3 coding sequence is TGTGCCTGGAGTAGGGGGATTGGGGGTTCACCCCTCCACTTT. Translating gives CAWSRGIGGSPLHF.

The chain employs TRBV10-3 and TRBJ1-2, with D perhaps TRBD1 (6 bases). The V end lost 6 bases, the J end lost 6 bases, and 11 bases lay between the germline ends. The CDR3 contains 12 residues. CDR1 is ENHRY, CDR2 SYGVKD, per germline. CDR3 residues: CAISPEGDGYTF. Here the CDR3 DNA reads TGTGCCATCAGCCCCGAGGGGGATGGCTACACCTTC.

The chain's CDR3 is CASSLDWAGAGELFF. CDR3 nucleotide sequence: TGTGCCAGCAGCTTAGATTGGGCAGGGGCCGGGGAGCTGTTTTTT. The J gene is TRBJ2-2, the V gene TRBV11-2; D possibly corresponds to TRBD1 (6 bases). Germline loops: CDR1 SGHAT, CDR2 FQNNGV. There are 15 residues in the CDR3. V was shortened by 0 bases and J by 6 bases, with 11 bases between the two germline ends.

The chain links TRBV19 to TRBJ2-1; 13 bases are shared with TRBD2. From germline, CDR1 is LNHDA and CDR2 SQIVND (reference sequence). There are 14 residues in the CDR3. V shed 5 bases and J 5 bases; nucleotides not matched to a gene: 0. This CDR3 is CASSGLAGDNEQFF. Written as DNA, the CDR3 is TGTGCCAGTAGTGGACTAGCGGGGGACAATGAGCAGTTCTTC.

The CDR3 DNA reads TGTGCCAGCAGCTTCGGGACAGTAGATCGCACAGATACGCAGTATTTT. Protein sequence: CASSFGTVDRTDTQYF. This chain joins TRBV11-3 and TRBJ2-3, with 7 positions matching TRBD1. Trimming removed 3 bases from V and 1 base from J; junction bases left unmatched: 7. Germline values: CDR1 SGHNT, CDR2 YENEEA. The CDR3 totals 16 residues.

V is TRBV7-4 and J is TRBJ2-2, with D maybe TRBD1 (6 bases). The CDR3 is 19 amino acids. Trimming shortened V by 4 bases and J by 0 bases, and 21 bases separated the two germline ends. Looked up from germline, CDR1 is SGHVT and CDR2 is SQSDAQ. The CDR3 spells CASSSPGHRTASNTGELFF. CDR3 in DNA: TGTGCCAGCAGCTCCCCGGGACATAGAACAGCTTCGAACACCGGGGAGCTGTTTTTT.

This chain links TRBV5-4 with TRBJ2-5, with 15 nucleotides matching TRBD2. V trimming: 3 bases; J trimming: 1 base; junction bases outside the gene matches: 4. The CDR3 length is 17 residues. The germline V gene encodes CDR1 SGHNT and CDR2 YYREEE (reference sequence). CDR3 loop: CASSSGLAGGTQETQYF. CDR3 coding DNA: TGTGCCAGCAGCTCCGGACTAGCGGGGGGGACCCAAGAGACCCAGTACTTC. Combining the CDR3 with reference TRBV5-4 and TRBJ2-5 gives the whole variable domain ETGVTQSPTHLIKTRGQQVTLRCSSQSGHNTVSWYQQALGQGPQFIFQYYREEENGRGNFPPRFSGLQFPNYSSELNVNALELDDSALYLCASSSGLAGGTQETQYFGPGTRLLVL.

This sequence joins TRBV3-1 (or the pseudogene TRBV3-2) and TRBJ2-1; 15 nucleotides match TRBD2. CDR1 and CDR2 from the germline V gene are LGHDT and YNNKEL (reference sequence). The CDR3 is 16 residues long. The V and J ends lost 4 bases and 6 bases, in that order; junction bases with no gene match: 4. The CDR3: CASSPRTSGGGNEQFF. Here the CDR3 DNA reads TGTGCCAGCAGCCCCCGGACTAGCGGGGGGGGCAATGAGCAGTTCTTC.

The V gene is TRBV6-5, the J gene TRBJ2-1, with TRBD2 matching 10 bases. This CDR3 spans 15 amino acids. V shed 7 bases and J 2 bases; nucleotides not matched to a gene: 5. Germline CDR1 and CDR2: MNHEY and SVGAGI. CDR3 DNA: TGTGCCAGCATTAAAAGCGGGGGGGCCTACAATGAGCAGTTCTTC. Amino acid sequence: CASIKSGGAYNEQFF.

The rearrangement links TRBV18 to TRBJ1-1, with 7 bases matching TRBD1. Germline V gene lookup returns CDR1 KGHSH and CDR2 LQKENI. The CDR3 covers 15 residues. Unmatched junction bases numbered 9, after V lost 6 bases and J lost 2 bases. The CDR3 sequence: CASSPGQHVNTEAFF. CDR3 sequence (DNA): TGTGCCAGCTCCCCGGGACAGCATGTAAACACTGAAGCTTTCTTT.

This rearrangement joins TRBV7-3 to TRBJ1-1, with D perhaps matching TRBD1 (5 bases). Germline V gene lookup returns CDR1 SGHTA and CDR2 FQGTGA. The CDR3 length is 14 residues. The ends were cut back, 2 bases at V and 4 bases at J, with 11 bases in the middle. The CDR3, as DNA: TGTGCCAGCAGCTTAGGAGGGGTGAGCACTGAAGCTTTCTTT. It specifies CASSLGGVSTEAFF.

V and J are TRBV7-9 and TRBJ1-2, with unresolved D. The CDR3 loop spans 14 amino acids. CDR1 SEHNR and CDR2 FQNEAQ come from the germline V gene (reference sequence). The V gene lost 1 base and the J gene lost 8 bases, with 14 bases spanning the gap. CDR3 bases: TGTGCCAGCAGCTTAGAGGTGGAAGCGGGCGGCTACACCTTC. This gives the protein CASSLEVEAGGYTF.

The CDR3, as DNA: TGTGCCAGCAGCTTAACTAGCGGGGGCGGGGATACGCAGTATTTT. Translation: CASSLTSGGGDTQYF. The chain employs TRBV7-9 and TRBJ2-3; TRBD2 matches at 11 bases. This CDR3 is 15 amino acids long. Per the germline V gene, CDR1 is SEHNR and CDR2 is FQNEAQ (reference sequence). Trimming at V came to 2 bases and at J to 6 bases, leaving 4 bases not matched to a gene.

The chain combines TRBV2 with TRBJ2-4; TRBD1 matches at 9 bases. CDR1 and CDR2 from the germline V gene are SNHLY and FYNNEI. V trimming: 4 bases; J trimming: 4 bases; junction bases outside the gene matches: 5. CDR3 size: 15 residues. The CDR3 nucleotides read TGTGCCAGCAGTGCCCCGGACAGGGGAAAAAACATTCAGTACTTC. Protein product: CASSAPDRGKNIQYF.

V gene TRBV2 combines with J gene TRBJ2-2; 10 nucleotides match TRBD1. The CDR3 contains 15 residues. Germline V gene lookup returns CDR1 SNHLY and CDR2 FYNNEI. After removal of 7 bases from V and 7 bases from J, the junction contained 9 bases not matched to a gene. The CDR3 here is CASKEDRGQSGELFF. CDR3 DNA sequence: TGTGCCAGCAAAGAAGACAGGGGGCAAAGCGGGGAGCTGTTTTTT.

The chain employs TRBV6-2 or TRBV6-3 and TRBJ2-7; 7 nucleotides agree with TRBD2. Germline V gene data show CDR1 as MNHEY and CDR2 as SVGEGT. The CDR3 covers 13 residues. V trimming: 5 bases; J trimming: 3 bases; junction bases outside the gene matches: 4. CDR3: CASSKLAFYEQYF. CDR3 in DNA: TGTGCCAGCAGTAAACTAGCGTTCTACGAGCAGTACTTC.

This chain uses TRBV10-1 with TRBJ1-2, with 7 bases aligning to TRBD1. The CDR3 is made up of 14 amino acids. V was clipped by 8 bases and J by 7 bases; unmatched bases: 13. Germline assignment: CDR1 WNHNN and CDR2 SYGVQD (reference sequence). CDR3 sequence: CASFDREWDGGYTF. Here the CDR3 DNA reads TGCGCCAGCTTTGACAGGGAATGGGACGGTGGCTACACCTTC.

J is TRBJ2-4 and V is TRBV5-4; 7 nucleotides align to TRBD1. Trimming at V came to 0 bases and at J to 3 bases, leaving 0 bases not matched to a gene. CDR3 length: 14 amino acids. CDR1 is SGHNT, CDR2 YYREEE, per germline (reference sequence). CDR3 nucleotide sequence: TGTGCCAGCAGCTTGGGGGACAGCAAAAACATTCAGTACTTC. Encoded protein: CASSLGDSKNIQYF.

The chain employs TRBV7-3 and TRBJ2-3; 8 nucleotides match TRBD1. CDR1 is SGHTA, CDR2 FQGTGA, per germline. V lost 5 bases to trimming and J lost 5 bases; unmatched junction nucleotides: 9. The CDR3 is 15 amino acids. CDR3 amino acids: CASSLRDRLLDTQYF. The CDR3 nucleotides read TGTGCCAGCAGCCTCCGGGACAGGCTTTTAGATACGCAGTATTTT.

V gene TRBV7-2 combines with J gene TRBJ1-3, with 10 nucleotides matching TRBD1. J was trimmed by 2 bases and V by 5 bases; bases with no gene match: 6. The CDR3 runs 16 residues. Germline loops: CDR1 SGHTA, CDR2 FQGNSA. CDR3 protein: CASSPSGQGAGNTIYF. For the CDR3, the DNA is TGTGCCAGCAGCCCAAGTGGACAGGGGGCTGGAAACACCATATATTTT.

The chain has TRBV7-2 and TRBJ2-2; TRBD2 agrees at 11 bases. Germline CDR1 is SGHTA and CDR2 is FQGNSA. The CDR3 is 16 amino acids. Trimming cost V 0 bases and J 5 bases; bases outside gene matches: 2. This chain's CDR3 is CASSLATSGDTGELFF. The CDR3 coding sequence is TGTGCCAGCAGCTTAGCGACTAGCGGGGATACCGGGGAGCTGTTTTTT.

The rearrangement links TRBV14 to TRBJ1-3; 7 bases map to TRBD1. This CDR3 contains 15 residues. V gave up 3 bases and J gave up 4 bases; unmatched junction bases: 6. Germline values: CDR1 SGHDN, CDR2 FVKESK. The CDR3, as DNA: TGTGCCAGCAGCCACCCACAGGGGATAGGAAACACCATATATTTT. This translates into CASSHPQGIGNTIYF.

In its sample, this clone was seen a few times. This sequence joins TRBV7-3 and TRBJ2-2; D is possibly TRBD1 (5 bases). The length of the CDR3 is 13 residues. Germline CDR1 reads SGHTA; CDR2 reads FQGTGA. Deletions cut 3 bases from V and 7 bases from J, with 9 bases between. This CDR3 reads CASSFQGDGELFF. The CDR3 DNA follows: TGTGCCAGCAGCTTCCAGGGCGACGGGGAGCTGTTTTTT.

The CDR3 spells CASSPNGGKDGYTF. In nucleotides, the CDR3 is TGCGCCAGCAGCCCGAACGGGGGGAAAGATGGCTACACCTTC. The rearrangement links TRBV5-1 to TRBJ1-2; perhaps TRBD1 as D (5 bases). The V end was cut by 4 bases, the J end by 6 bases, with 16 bases between. This CDR3 region has 14 residues. The germline V gene has CDR1 SGHRS and CDR2 YFSETQ.